These T cell receptor beta chains were read from a single sample in a study of T-cell reconstitution after alpha-beta-depleted transplantation in children. TCRdb re-called the PCR reads with MiXCR, one entry per CDR3 protein. The sample has about 640,000 distinct CDR3 sequences, 10% to 15% seen once. Material: PBMCs, mostly from graft donor cells, obtained 360 days after TCRalphabeta/CD19-depleted stem cell transplant. The receptors here all came from a male patient under 18 who had a stem cell transplant for acute myeloid leukemia, so the T cells may come from the graft donor. The CDR3 runs from the conserved cysteine through the conserved F or W. A D gene is named only where the DNA matches it firmly. A clone size is listed for some rows: how often the clone was seen (once, few, many), or a class if it is expanded.

cdr3_nt	cdr3_aa	v_call	j_call	d_call	clone_size	cdr3_length
TGTGCCAGCAGCGCCGGGACTAGCGGGAGGGCCTACACCGGGGAGCTGTTTTTT	CASSAGTSGRAYTGELFF	TRBV5-6	TRBJ2-2	TRBD2	many	18
TGCAGCGTGGAGTGGACAGATACGCAGTATTTT	CSVEWTDTQYF	TRBV29-1	TRBJ2-3	.	few	11
TGCAGCGTTGAGTACTCTAGCGGGAGGGCCCTAGTCTACGAGCAGTACTTC	CSVEYSSGRALVYEQYF	TRBV29-1	TRBJ2-7	TRBD2	many	17
TGTGCCAGCAGCTCCAAATTCAGACTAGCCTGGAACACCGGGGAGCTGTTTTTT	CASSSKFRLAWNTGELFF	TRBV27	TRBJ2-2	TRBD2	few	18
TGTGCCAGCAGCTTTAGGCCGTCTCTGGCGGAGATGAACACCGGGGAGCTGTTTTTT	CASSFRPSLAEMNTGELFF	TRBV11-2	TRBJ2-2	.	.	19
TGTGCCACCAGCAGAGGCCTAGCGGGAGGGCTGGTCGCGCAGTATTTT	CATSRGLAGGLVAQYF	TRBV15	TRBJ2-3	TRBD2	many	16
TGCAGTGCTAGACGGATTAGCGGCCCCTACAATGAGCAGTTCTTC	CSARRISGPYNEQFF	TRBV20-1	TRBJ2-1	.	.	15
TGCAGTGCTAGAGATGCTGAGGGACTAGCGGTTTCTTGGAATGAGCAGTTCTTC	CSARDAEGLAVSWNEQFF	TRBV20-1	TRBJ2-1	TRBD2	.	18
TGTGCTAGCAGCTTAATTCCTCCGGGCCTAGCGGGACCCGGAGATACGCAGTATTTT	CASSLIPPGLAGPGDTQYF	TRBV7-7	TRBJ2-3	TRBD2	.	19
TGCAGCGTTGAACGGCGGTCCTCCTACAATGAGCAGTTCTTC	CSVERRSSYNEQFF	TRBV29-1	TRBJ2-1	.	.	14
TGTGCCAGCAGTTTAAAGACAGGGTTCTCCTACGAGCAGTACTTC	CASSLKTGFSYEQYF	TRBV28	TRBJ2-7	TRBD1	few	15
TGCAGTGCTCTCAGGGGGCCGGCGATGGGCGAGCAGTACTTC	CSALRGPAMGEQYF	TRBV20-1	TRBJ2-7	TRBD1	.	14
TGTGCCAGCACCCGGACTAGCCAATACGAGCAGTACTTC	CASTRTSQYEQYF	TRBV7-4	TRBJ2-7	TRBD2	few	13
TGCAGTGCTAGTGAATTTAGAACCTACAATGAGCAGTTCTTC	CSASEFRTYNEQFF	TRBV20-1	TRBJ2-1	.	.	14
TGTGCCAGCAGCCCCGGGACAGGGTACCGTGGCTACACCTTC	CASSPGTGYRGYTF	TRBV7-9	TRBJ1-2	TRBD1	many	14
TGTGCCACCAGCAGAGATGTAAGACAGGGGGGGGACTACGAGCAGTACTTC	CATSRDVRQGGDYEQYF	TRBV15	TRBJ2-7	TRBD1	few	17
TGCAGCGTTGGGGACCCCGGACTAGCGGACACCGGGGAGCTGTTTTTT	CSVGDPGLADTGELFF	TRBV29-1	TRBJ2-2	TRBD2	.	16
TGCAGCGTCGTGACAGGGGGCTATGAGCAGTTCTTC	CSVVTGGYEQFF	TRBV29-1	TRBJ2-1	TRBD1	.	12
TGCGCCAGCAGCTTGGCTCCCCTGAATGAGCAGTTCTTC	CASSLAPLNEQFF	TRBV5-1	TRBJ2-1	.	few	13
TGTGCCAGCAGTTTAGTTCCTGGGAATGAGCAGTTCTTC	CASSLVPGNEQFF	TRBV12-3/TRBV12-4	TRBJ2-1	.	many	13
TGTGCTAGTGGCCTGGACGGAGACGCCCACAATGAGCAGTTCTTC	CASGLDGDAHNEQFF	TRBV12-5	TRBJ2-1	.	.	15
TGCAGCGTTCATCGGGGACCCGACCCCGGGGAGCTGTTTTTT	CSVHRGPDPGELFF	TRBV29-1	TRBJ2-2	.	.	14
TGTGCCAGCAGTTTGGGGGACAGGGAAGTAAATGAGCAGTTCTTC	CASSLGDREVNEQFF	TRBV28	TRBJ2-1	TRBD1	many	15
TGTGCCTGGAGGACAGGGAACATGGCCTACGAGCAGTACTTC	CAWRTGNMAYEQYF	TRBV30	TRBJ2-7	TRBD1	.	14
TGTGCTAGTGGTTGGTATAAGGGGGCCGGCACTGAAGCTTTCTTT	CASGWYKGAGTEAFF	TRBV12-5	TRBJ1-1	TRBD1	.	15
TGTGCCAGCAGCACCGGGACTAGGAACACCGGGGAGCTGTTTTTT	CASSTGTRNTGELFF	TRBV6-2/TRBV6-3	TRBJ2-2	TRBD2	many	15